A single sample gave rise to the 24 T cell receptor beta chains below, sequenced in a study of response to subunit inactivated influenza vaccine. MiXCR was run by TCRdb on the RT-PCR reads, yielding one entry per CDR3 protein. Here the sample spans fewer than 700,000 distinct CDR3 sequences, 10% to 15% being singletons. The material sequenced was PBMCs from blood, taken 35 to 45 days after vaccination. The receptors here all came from a man in his forties or fifties who received an inactivated influenza vaccine.

This clonotype was seen at least ten times. A read error may account for a junction end that differs from germline. This chain links TRBV20-1 with TRBJ1-6; perhaps TRBD1 as D (6 bases). This CDR3 contains 14 residues. Germline-derived CDR1 and CDR2 are DFQATT and SNEGSKA (reference sequence). Written as DNA, the CDR3 is TGCAGTACTAGTGAGAGTGGGGGCAGTTCACCCCTCCACTTT. It specifies CSTSESGGSSPLHF.

V gene TRBV4-1 combines with J gene TRBJ2-2; 7 bases match TRBD2. CDR1 and CDR2 from the germline V gene are MGHRA and YSYEKL. Unmatched junction bases numbered 8, after V lost 4 bases and J lost 3 bases. The CDR3 has 16 residues. CDR3 sequence reads: CASSRGTKGHTGELFF. DNA of the CDR3: TGCGCCAGCAGCCGCGGGACTAAGGGACACACCGGGGAGCTGTTTTTT.

A few counts support this clonotype. The chain recombines TRBV15 with TRBJ1-5, with TRBD1 as a possible D gene (6 bases). This CDR3 comprises 15 residues. The germline gives CDR1 LNHNV, CDR2 YYDKDF (reference sequence). V lost 3 bases and J lost 4, with 13 bases in between. CDR3 bases: TGTGCCACCAGCAGGGGGGGCGGGCGGAATCAGCCCCAGCATTTT. Its protein product is CATSRGGGRNQPQHF.

Ten or more counts support this clonotype. The chain employs TRBV20-1 and TRBJ1-5; 9 bases map to TRBD1. The CDR3 is 17 amino acids. The germline V gene has CDR1 DFQATT and CDR2 SNEGSKA (reference sequence). The V segment lost 0 bases and the J segment 1 base; nucleotides outside the gene matches: 7. CDR3 sequence (DNA): TGCAGTGCTAGAGACCTCCTACAGGGGGCAAGCAATCAGCCCCAGCATTTT. Amino acids: CSARDLLQGASNQPQHF.

CDR3 protein: CASSLERTGFGYTF. The CDR3 DNA follows: TGCGCCAGCAGCTTGGAACGGACAGGGTTTGGCTACACCTTC. The chain has TRBV5-1 and TRBJ1-2; 8 nucleotides align to TRBD1. Losses at the gene ends were 0 bases for V and 7 bases for J; bases not matched to a gene: 5. Germline CDR1 and CDR2: SGHRS and YFSETQ. The CDR3 contains 14 residues.

This clonotype was seen repeatedly, ten times or more. The chain carries TRBV6-2 or TRBV6-3 and TRBJ2-7; 8 positions match TRBD1. Trimming took 2 bases from V and 5 from J; bases not matched to a gene: 14. Germline lookup yields CDR1 MNHEY and CDR2 SVGEGT. The CDR3 consists of 17 residues. This CDR3 is CASSYGSGQGFFHEQYF. The CDR3 DNA reads TGTGCCAGCAGTTACGGGTCCGGACAGGGTTTTTTCCACGAGCAGTACTTC.

This clonotype has more than one count but fewer than ten. The chain links TRBV6-5 to TRBJ1-2, with D tentatively TRBD1 (6 bases). The CDR3 sequence is 14 residues long. The germline gives CDR1 MNHEY, CDR2 SVGAGI. Between the trimmed V and J ends, which lost 1 base and 8 bases, there was a span of 14 bases. The CDR3 nucleotides read TGTGCCAGCAGTTACTGGGAGGGGGAAGCGGGCTACACCTTC. This encodes CASSYWEGEAGYTF.

The chain uses TRBV27 and TRBJ2-2, with TRBD2 identical over 11 bases. The germline gives CDR1 MNHEY, CDR2 SMNVEV (reference sequence). The CDR3 consists of 16 residues. V lost 7 bases to trimming and J lost 6 bases; unmatched junction nucleotides: 10. CDR3 DNA sequence: TGTGCCAGCAACAGACTAGCGGGATATGAGGCCGGGGAGCTGTTTTTT. Translated, it gives CASNRLAGYEAGELFF.

The chain recombines TRBV28 with TRBJ2-3, with TRBD2 matching 10 bases. V shed 5 bases, J shed 5 bases, and the junction held 7 bases outside the gene matches. CDR1 and CDR2 from the germline V gene are MDHEN and SYDVKM. The CDR3 length is 15 residues. For the CDR3, the DNA is TGTGCCAGCAGTACCCTAGCGGGAGCTCTAGATACGCAGTATTTT. It codes for CASSTLAGALDTQYF.

The CDR3 here is CASSHAWDRAEGYTF. Here the CDR3 DNA reads TGTGCCAGCAGCCACGCGTGGGACAGGGCGGAAGGCTACACCTTC. The chain employs TRBV4-2 and TRBJ1-2; TRBD1 agrees at 9 bases. CDR1 and CDR2 from the germline V gene are LGHNA and YNFKEQ. The V segment lost 3 bases and the J segment 8 bases; nucleotides outside the gene matches: 10. The CDR3 length is 15 residues.

This clonotype was recorded at least ten times. CDR3 sequence (DNA): TGTGCCAGCAGTTTAGAACAGGGGGTGACCACAGATACGCAGTATTTT. Amino acids: CASSLEQGVTTDTQYF. The rearrangement links TRBV12-3 or TRBV12-4 to TRBJ2-3; TRBD1 matches 8 bases. This CDR3 is built from 16 residues. V was pared by 1 base and J by 2 bases, with 5 bases of the junction left unmatched.

The rearrangement uses TRBV7-3 and TRBJ2-5, with 9 positions matching TRBD2. Germline CDR1 reads SGHTA; CDR2 reads FQGTGA. CDR3 length: 13 residues. V dropped 4 bases and J dropped 5; count of bases not matched to a gene: 2. Written as DNA, the CDR3 is TGTGCCAGCAGCTACGGACTAGCGGAGACCCAGTACTTC. Encoded protein: CASSYGLAETQYF.

The sample holds a few counts of this clonotype. This rearrangement joins TRBV3-1 to TRBJ1-5; D gene uncertain. This CDR3 is 13 amino acids long. Per the germline V gene, CDR1 is LGHDT and CDR2 is YNNKEL (reference sequence). V was clipped by 2 bases and J by 6 bases, with 8 bases between them. Written as DNA, the CDR3 is TGTGCCAGCAGCCAAAATATTCGTCAGCCCCAGCATTTT. Its protein is CASSQNIRQPQHF.

This clonotype has more than one count but fewer than ten. The V gene is TRBV4-1, the J gene TRBJ2-7, with 9 positions matching TRBD1. The CDR3 is 15 amino acids. V lost 1 base and J lost 2; bases outside the gene matches: 3. Germline loops: CDR1 MGHRA, CDR2 YSYEKL. As DNA, the CDR3 is TGCGCCAGCAGCCAAGGACAGGGGGAGACCTACGAGCAGTACTTC. It is translated as CASSQGQGETYEQYF.

V is TRBV10-1 and J is TRBJ2-3; 9 bases are shared with TRBD1. The germline CDR1 and CDR2 sequences are WNHNN and SYGVQD (reference sequence). V lost 4 bases, J lost 2 bases, and 7 bases stayed unmatched. There are 16 residues in the CDR3. CDR3 DNA sequence: TGCGCCAGCAGTGCCTCCGGACAGGGGAACACAGATACGCAGTATTTT. This gives the protein CASSASGQGNTDTQYF.

This clonotype was counted between two and nine times. The rearrangement joins TRBV9 to TRBJ2-3, with 14 bases fitting TRBD2. The ends lost 3 bases at V and 4 bases at J; junction bases unmatched: 4. The CDR3 spans 16 residues. Germline-derived CDR1 and CDR2 are SGDLS and YYNGEE. This chain's CDR3 is CASSAGTSGSADTQYF. CDR3 coding DNA: TGTGCCAGCAGCGCCGGGACTAGCGGGAGCGCAGATACGCAGTATTTT.

Only a few counts were recorded for this clonotype. The chain is built from TRBV29-1 and TRBJ2-7, with D tentatively TRBD1 or TRBD2 (5 bases each). V lost 4 bases and J lost 5, with 12 bases in between. This CDR3 has 12 residues. Germline V lookup: CDR1 SQVTM, CDR2 ANQGSEA. DNA for the CDR3: TGCAGCGTTGGAAGTTGGGGGAACGAGCAGTACTTC. Translating gives CSVGSWGNEQYF.

This clonotype was found a few times. CDR3 sequence: CASSTGWVNEQYF. For the CDR3, the DNA is TGTGCCAGCAGTACAGGGTGGGTTAACGAGCAGTACTTC. The V and J genes are TRBV28 and TRBJ2-7; possibly TRBD1 for D (6 bases). The CDR3 runs to 13 residues. Germline assignment: CDR1 MDHEN and CDR2 SYDVKM. Trimming took off 5 bases at V and 5 bases at J, with 13 bases between the two ends.

This clonotype was seen ten or more times. This chain joins TRBV7-2 and TRBJ1-2; a possible D gene is TRBD1 (5 bases). Germline loops: CDR1 SGHTA, CDR2 FQGNSA. V lost 5 bases, J lost 5 bases, and 9 bases lay in between. The CDR3 consists of 12 residues. In DNA, the CDR3 is TGTGCCAGCAGCGAAGGGACTTATGGCTACACCTTC. Translating gives CASSEGTYGYTF.

This clonotype was counted only a few times. V gene TRBV28 combines with J gene TRBJ1-4; TRBD1 is a possible D gene (5 bases). This CDR3 has 15 amino acids. Germline lookup yields CDR1 MDHEN and CDR2 SYDVKM. V was clipped by 5 bases and J by 6 bases, with 16 bases between them. The DNA for the CDR3 is TGTGCCAGCAGTGTAGGGGACCACGGCTATGAAAAACTGTTTTTT. It encodes CASSVGDHGYEKLFF.

The chain combines TRBV3-1 with TRBJ1-1, with D maybe TRBD1 (5 bases). The V gene lost 4 bases and the J gene lost 1 base, with 10 bases spanning the gap. The CDR3 sequence is 14 residues long. Per germline, CDR1 LGHDT and CDR2 YNNKEL (reference sequence). CDR3 bases: TGTGCCAGCAGCCGAAGGACATCGAACACTGAAGCTTTCTTT. This translates into CASSRRTSNTEAFF.

The chain links TRBV11-2 to TRBJ2-1; possibly TRBD2 for D (7 bases). This CDR3 comprises 15 residues. V was shortened by 3 bases and J by 10 bases, with 19 bases between the two germline ends. CDR1 is SGHAT and CDR2 is FQNNGV in the germline V gene. The CDR3 region has the DNA TGTGCCAGCAGCTTCTTGAAAGGGGGGGGGCGCGAGCAGTTCTTC. Its protein product is CASSFLKGGGREQFF.

This clonotype was detected a few times. The chain has TRBV20-1 and TRBJ2-3; 7 bases map to TRBD1. There are 16 residues in the CDR3. V dropped 3 bases and J dropped 6; count of bases not matched to a gene: 15. In germline, CDR1 is DFQATT, CDR2 SNEGSKA (reference sequence). CDR3 residues: CSASGYLGGAGDTQYF. DNA of the CDR3: TGCAGTGCTAGCGGATACCTAGGGGGCGCGGGCGATACGCAGTATTTT.

This clonotype occurred many times. This rearrangement joins TRBV20-1 to TRBJ2-1, with D perhaps given as TRBD1 or TRBD2 (6 bases each). The ends were cut back, 2 bases at V and 0 bases at J, with 11 bases in the middle. The CDR3 has 15 amino acids. The germline V gene encodes CDR1 DFQATT and CDR2 SNEGSKA (reference sequence). This CDR3 is CSARWRGSSYNEQFF. The CDR3 DNA is TGCAGTGCTAGATGGAGGGGGAGCTCCTACAATGAGCAGTTCTTC.